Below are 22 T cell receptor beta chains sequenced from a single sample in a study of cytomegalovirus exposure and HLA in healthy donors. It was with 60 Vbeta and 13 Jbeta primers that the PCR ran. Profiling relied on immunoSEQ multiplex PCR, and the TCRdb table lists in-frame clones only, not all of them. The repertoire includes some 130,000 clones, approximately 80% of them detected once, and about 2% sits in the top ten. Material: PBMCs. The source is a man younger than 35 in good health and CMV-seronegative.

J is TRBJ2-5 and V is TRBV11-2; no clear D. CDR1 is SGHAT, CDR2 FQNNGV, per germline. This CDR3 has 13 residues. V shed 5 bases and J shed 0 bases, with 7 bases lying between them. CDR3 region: CASSLSDQETQYF. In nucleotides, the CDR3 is TGTGCCAGCAGCCTCTCGGACCAAGAGACCCAGTACTTC. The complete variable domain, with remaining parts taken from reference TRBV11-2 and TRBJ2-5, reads EAGVAQSPRYKIIEKRQSVAFWCNPISGHATLYWYQQILGQGPKLLIQFQNNGVVDDSQLPKDRFSAERLKGVDSTLKIQPAKLEDSAVYLCASSLSDQETQYFGPGTRLLVL.

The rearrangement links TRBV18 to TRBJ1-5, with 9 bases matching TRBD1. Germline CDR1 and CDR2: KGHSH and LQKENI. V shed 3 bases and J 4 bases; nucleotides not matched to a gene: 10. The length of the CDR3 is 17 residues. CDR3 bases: TGTGCCAGCTCACCGACTCCCGGGACAGGGAGTAATCAGCCCCAGCATTTT. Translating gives CASSPTPGTGSNQPQHF.

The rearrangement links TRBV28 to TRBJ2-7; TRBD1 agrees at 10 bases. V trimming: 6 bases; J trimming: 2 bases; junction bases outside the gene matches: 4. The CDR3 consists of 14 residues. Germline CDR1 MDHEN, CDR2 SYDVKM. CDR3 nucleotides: TGTGCCAGCAGAGGGACAGGGGTGACCTACGAGCAGTACTTC. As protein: CASRGTGVTYEQYF.

CDR3: CASSPGGRPNEQFF. The CDR3 DNA reads TGTGCCAGCAGCCCGGGCGGGAGACCCAATGAGCAGTTCTTC. The gene calls are TRBV5-4 and TRBJ2-1, with 7 nucleotides matching TRBD2. This CDR3 has 14 amino acids. V lost 4 bases and J lost 6; bases outside the gene matches: 7. CDR1 is SGHNT, CDR2 YYREEE, per germline (reference sequence).

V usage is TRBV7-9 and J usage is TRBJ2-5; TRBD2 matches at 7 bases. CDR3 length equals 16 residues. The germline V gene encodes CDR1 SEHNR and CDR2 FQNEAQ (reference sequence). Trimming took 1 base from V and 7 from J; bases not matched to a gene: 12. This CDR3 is CASSLVRGDPDRTQYF. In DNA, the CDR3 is TGTGCCAGCAGCTTAGTTCGGGGGGATCCAGACCGGACCCAGTACTTC.

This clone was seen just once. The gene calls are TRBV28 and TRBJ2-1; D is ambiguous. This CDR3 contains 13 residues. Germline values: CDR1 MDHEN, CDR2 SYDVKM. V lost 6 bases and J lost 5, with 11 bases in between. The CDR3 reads CASRFPVNNEQFF. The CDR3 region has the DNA TGTGCCAGCAGATTCCCTGTAAACAATGAGCAGTTCTTC.

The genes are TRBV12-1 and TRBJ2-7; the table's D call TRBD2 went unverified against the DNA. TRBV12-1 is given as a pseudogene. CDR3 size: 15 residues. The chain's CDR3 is CASSLTPAVSYEQYV. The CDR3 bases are TGTGCCAGCAGTCTTACCCCGGCGGTCTCCTACGAGCAGTACGTC.

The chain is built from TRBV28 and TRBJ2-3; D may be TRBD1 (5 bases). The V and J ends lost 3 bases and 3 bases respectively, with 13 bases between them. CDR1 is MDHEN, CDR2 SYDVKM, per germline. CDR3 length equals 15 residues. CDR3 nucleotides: TGTGCCAGCAGTTTTCAGGGAATTGGTACAGATACGCAGTATTTT. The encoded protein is CASSFQGIGTDTQYF.

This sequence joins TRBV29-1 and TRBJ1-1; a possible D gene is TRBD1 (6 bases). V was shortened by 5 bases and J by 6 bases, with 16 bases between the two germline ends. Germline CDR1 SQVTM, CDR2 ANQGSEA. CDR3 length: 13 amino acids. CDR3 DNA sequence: TGCAGCGTTCTTGAACAGGGAAAGGCTGAAGCTTTCTTT. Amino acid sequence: CSVLEQGKAEAFF. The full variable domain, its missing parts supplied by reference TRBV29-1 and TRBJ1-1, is SAVISQKPSRDICQRGTSLTIQCQVDSQVTMMFWYRQQPGQSLTLIATANQGSEATYESGFVIDKFPISRPNLTFSTLTVSNMSPEDSSIYLCSVLEQGKAEAFFGQGTRLTVV.

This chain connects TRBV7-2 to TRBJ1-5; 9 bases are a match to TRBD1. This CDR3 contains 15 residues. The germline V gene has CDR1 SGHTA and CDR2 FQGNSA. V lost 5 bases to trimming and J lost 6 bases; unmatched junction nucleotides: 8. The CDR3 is CASSEYRGQGQPQHF. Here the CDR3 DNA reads TGTGCCAGCAGCGAGTACAGGGGGCAGGGTCAGCCCCAGCATTTT.

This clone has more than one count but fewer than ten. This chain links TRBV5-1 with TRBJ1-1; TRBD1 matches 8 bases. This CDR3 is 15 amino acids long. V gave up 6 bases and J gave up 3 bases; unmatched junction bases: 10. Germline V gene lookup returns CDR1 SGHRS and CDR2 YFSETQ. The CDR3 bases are TGCGCCAGCAACGTGCGGACAGGGTGGGACACTGAAGCTTTCTTT. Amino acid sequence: CASNVRTGWDTEAFF.

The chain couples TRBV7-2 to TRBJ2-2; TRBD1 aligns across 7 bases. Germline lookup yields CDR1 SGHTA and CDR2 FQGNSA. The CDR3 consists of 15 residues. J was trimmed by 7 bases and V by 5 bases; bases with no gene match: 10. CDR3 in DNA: TGTGCCAGCAGCATCGACAGGGTACAAGGCGGGGAGCTGTTTTTT. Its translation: CASSIDRVQGGELFF.

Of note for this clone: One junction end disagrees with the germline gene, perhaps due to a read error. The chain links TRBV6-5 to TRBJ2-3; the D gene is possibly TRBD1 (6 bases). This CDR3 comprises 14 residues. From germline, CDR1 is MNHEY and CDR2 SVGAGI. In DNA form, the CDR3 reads TGTGCCAGCAGTTACTTACAGGGAAGAGATGCGCAGTATTTT. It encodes CASSYLQGRDAQYF.

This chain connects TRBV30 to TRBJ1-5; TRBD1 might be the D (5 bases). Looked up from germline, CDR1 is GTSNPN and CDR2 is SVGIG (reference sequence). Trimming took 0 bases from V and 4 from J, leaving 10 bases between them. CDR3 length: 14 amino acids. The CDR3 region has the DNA TGTGCCTGGAGTGTCGGGTCAGGGAATCAGCCCCAGCATTTT. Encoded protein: CAWSVGSGNQPQHF.

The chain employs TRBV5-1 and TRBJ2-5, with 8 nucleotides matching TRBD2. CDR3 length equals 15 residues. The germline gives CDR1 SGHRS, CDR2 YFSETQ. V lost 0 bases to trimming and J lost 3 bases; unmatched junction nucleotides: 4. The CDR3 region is CASSLAGTSKETQYF. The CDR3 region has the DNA TGCGCCAGCAGCTTGGCCGGGACTAGTAAAGAGACCCAGTACTTC.

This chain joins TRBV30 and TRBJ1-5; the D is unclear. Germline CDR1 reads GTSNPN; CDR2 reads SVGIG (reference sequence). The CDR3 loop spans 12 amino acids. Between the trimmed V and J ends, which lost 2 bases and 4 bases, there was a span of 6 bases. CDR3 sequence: CAWSTANQPQHF. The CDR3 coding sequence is TGTGCCTGGAGTACAGCTAATCAGCCCCAGCATTTT.

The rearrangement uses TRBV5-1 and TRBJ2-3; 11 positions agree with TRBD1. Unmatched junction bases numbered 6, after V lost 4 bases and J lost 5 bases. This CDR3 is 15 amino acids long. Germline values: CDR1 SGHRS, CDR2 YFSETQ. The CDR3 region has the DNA TGCGCCAGCAGCACGGACAGGGGGCTCAGAGATACGCAGTATTTT. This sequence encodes CASSTDRGLRDTQYF.

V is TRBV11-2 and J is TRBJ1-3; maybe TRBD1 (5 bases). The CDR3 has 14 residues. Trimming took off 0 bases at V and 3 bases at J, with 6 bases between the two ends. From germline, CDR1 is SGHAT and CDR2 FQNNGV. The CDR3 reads CASSLDRVGNTIYF. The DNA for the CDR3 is TGTGCCAGCAGCTTAGACAGGGTTGGAAACACCATATATTTT.

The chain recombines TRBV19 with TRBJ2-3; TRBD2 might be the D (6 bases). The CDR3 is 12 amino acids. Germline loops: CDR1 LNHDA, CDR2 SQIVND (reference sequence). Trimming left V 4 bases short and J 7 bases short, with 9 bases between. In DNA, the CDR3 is TGTGCCAGTAGTAAGGACTATAATACGCAGTATTTT. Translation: CASSKDYNTQYF. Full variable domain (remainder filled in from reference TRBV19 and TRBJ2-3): DGGITQSPKYLFRKEGQNVTLSCEQNLNHDAMYWYRQDPGQGLRLIYYSQIVNDFQKGDIAEGYSVSREKKESFPLTVTSAQKNPTAFYLCASSKDYNTQYFGPGTRLTVL.

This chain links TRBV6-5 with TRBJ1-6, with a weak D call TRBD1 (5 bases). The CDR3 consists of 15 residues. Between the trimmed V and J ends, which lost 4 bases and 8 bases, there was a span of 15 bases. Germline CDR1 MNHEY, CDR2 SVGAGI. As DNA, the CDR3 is TGTGCCAGCAGTTTGGGGCAGCTTCAATATTCACCCCTCCACTTT. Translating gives CASSLGQLQYSPLHF.

The CDR3 protein is CASTKARALVTDTQYF. The CDR3 coding sequence is TGCGCCAGCACCAAGGCCAGGGCCCTGGTCACAGATACGCAGTATTTT. The gene calls are TRBV5-1 and TRBJ2-3; a possible D gene is TRBD1 (5 bases). The CDR3 covers 16 residues. CDR1 and CDR2 (germline): SGHRS, YFSETQ. With 6 bases removed from V and 2 bases from J, the gap between germline ends came to 19 bases.

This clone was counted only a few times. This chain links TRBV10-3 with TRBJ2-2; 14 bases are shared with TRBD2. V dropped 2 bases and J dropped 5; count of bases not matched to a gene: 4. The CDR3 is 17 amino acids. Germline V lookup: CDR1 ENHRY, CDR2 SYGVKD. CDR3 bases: TGTGCCATCAGTGAGCCGGGACTAGCGGGAGTAACCGGGGAGCTGTTTTTT. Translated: CAISEPGLAGVTGELFF.